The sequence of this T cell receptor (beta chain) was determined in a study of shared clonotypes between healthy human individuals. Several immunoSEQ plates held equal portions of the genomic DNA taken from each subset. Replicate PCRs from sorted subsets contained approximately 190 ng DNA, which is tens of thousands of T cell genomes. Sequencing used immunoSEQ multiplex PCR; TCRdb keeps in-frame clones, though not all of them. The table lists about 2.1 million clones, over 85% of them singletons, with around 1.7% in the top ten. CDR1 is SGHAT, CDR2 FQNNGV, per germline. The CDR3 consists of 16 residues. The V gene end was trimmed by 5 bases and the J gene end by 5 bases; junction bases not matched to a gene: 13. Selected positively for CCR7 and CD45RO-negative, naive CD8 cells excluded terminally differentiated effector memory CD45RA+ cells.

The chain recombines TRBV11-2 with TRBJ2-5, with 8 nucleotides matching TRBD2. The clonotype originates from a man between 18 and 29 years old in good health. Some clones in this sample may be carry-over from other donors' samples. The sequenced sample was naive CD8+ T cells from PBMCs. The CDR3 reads CASSPVTGRAEETQYF. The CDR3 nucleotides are TGTGCCAGCAGCCCCGTCACCGGGAGGGCCGAGGAGACCCAGTACTTC.